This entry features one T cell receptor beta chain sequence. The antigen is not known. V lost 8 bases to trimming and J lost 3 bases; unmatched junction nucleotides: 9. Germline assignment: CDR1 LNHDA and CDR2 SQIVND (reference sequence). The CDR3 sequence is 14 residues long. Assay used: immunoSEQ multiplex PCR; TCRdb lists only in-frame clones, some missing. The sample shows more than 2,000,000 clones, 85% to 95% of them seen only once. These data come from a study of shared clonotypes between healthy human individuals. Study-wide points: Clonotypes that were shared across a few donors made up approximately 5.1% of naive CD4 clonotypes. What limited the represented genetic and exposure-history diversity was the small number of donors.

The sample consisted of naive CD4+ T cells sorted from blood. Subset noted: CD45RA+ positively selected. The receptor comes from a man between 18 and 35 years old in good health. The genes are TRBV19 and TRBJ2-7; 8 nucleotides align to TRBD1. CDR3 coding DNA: TGTGCCAGTGCCCCCCTGGACAGGGTCTACGAGCAGTACTTC. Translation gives CASAPLDRVYEQYF.